This T cell receptor (beta chain) was recovered during a study of a mutant IDH1 vaccine in newly diagnosed glioma. Study summary: The study gave patients eight vaccinations in weeks 1, 3, 5, 7, 11, 15, 19, 23. Former treatment meant radiotherapy, temozolomide, or both; the majority had gotten both.

Germline V lookup: CDR1 ENHRY, CDR2 SYGVKD. The CDR3 extends over 17 amino acids. Trimming stripped 3 bases from V and 0 bases from J, with 12 bases between. Time point of the sample: week 5, during vaccination. Vaccinated patients received 300 ug of mutant IDH1 20-mer peptide per dose, with topical imiquimod. New WHO grade 3 or 4 IDH1-mutant, ATRX-lost astrocytomas were present in all donors. The method was immunoSEQ multiplex PCR; TCRdb's version includes in-frame clones alone and lacks a portion of them. The sample has about 58,000 clones, about 86% seen once. Remarks on this clone: What it binds is unknown.

The source was PBMCs, collected from a glioma patient whose treatment included an IDH1 peptide vaccine. The sequence derives from a woman in her fifties or sixties with glioma. This chain links TRBV10-3 with TRBJ2-6; tentative D call: TRBD1 (5 bases). This chain's CDR3 is CAISDPGPPSGANVLTF. The CDR3 nucleotides read TGTGCCATCAGTGACCCAGGGCCCCCCTCTGGGGCCAACGTCCTGACTTTC.